Listed below are T cell receptor beta chains from one sample, sequenced in a study of T cell responses to AZD1222 COVID-19 vaccine. Here immunoSEQ multiplex PCR was the method, and the copy in TCRdb shows in-frame clones only, minus some. The sample includes 95,000 to 150,000 clones, around 85% of them seen just once. The sample here was peripheral blood, taken on day 0 of AZD1222 vaccination. The receptors derive from an adult in good health. The CDR3 runs from the conserved cysteine through the conserved F or W. The order of the fields is J gene, clone size, V gene, D gene, CDR3 DNA, CDR3 protein. The D gene is left open where the match is weak. The size of a clone is reported for some rows only, either as once, few or many, or as a class for expanded clones.

>TRBJ1-3|.|TRBV5-1|.
TGCGCCAGCAGCGCGGAGCTAACTGGAAACACCATATATTTT
CASSAELTGNTIYF
>TRBJ2-3|few|TRBV7-9|TRBD2
TGTGCCAGCAGCTTAGCGCGGGGGGCAGGAGATACGCAGTATTTT
CASSLARGAGDTQYF
>TRBJ1-6|.|TRBV28|.
TGTGCCAGCAGCCGGACATTGGGTAATTCACCCCTCCACTTT
CASSRTLGNSPLHF
>TRBJ2-5|.|TRBV28|.
TGTGCCAGCAGCCGGACGGACATTTTTTACCAAAAGACCCAGTACTTC
CASSRTDIFYQKTQYF
>TRBJ2-1|.|TRBV6-5|TRBD1
TGTGCCAGCAGTTACGAAGGGACAGCCTACAATGAGCAGTTCTTC
CASSYEGTAYNEQFF
>TRBJ1-1|.|TRBV29-1|TRBD1
TGCAGCGCTACTCCGGGACAGGGGACAGCTTTCTTT
CSATPGQGTAFF
>TRBJ1-5|.|TRBV28|.
TGTGCCAGCAGCCATCCTCTGAAAGCCCAGCATTTT
CASSHPLKAQHF
>TRBJ1-1|.|TRBV11-2|.
TGTGCCAGCAGCAGAGACAGGAAGAACACTGAAGCTTTCTTT
CASSRDRKNTEAFF
>TRBJ1-1|.|TRBV6-5|TRBD1
TGTGCCAGCATAGTAATCGGGACAGGGGGTTCTGAAGCTTTCTTT
CASIVIGTGGSEAFF
>TRBJ2-7|.|TRBV4-1|TRBD2
TGCGCCAGCAGCCAAGATGTTAGCGGGGGGTACGAGCAGTACTTC
CASSQDVSGGYEQYF
>TRBJ2-7|many|TRBV29-1|.
TGCAGCGTGCGGAGGGACTACGAGCAGTACTTC
CSVRRDYEQYF
>TRBJ2-6|.|TRBV5-6|TRBD1
TGTGCCAGCAGCCTTACAGGGGGGCTATCTGGGGCCAACGTCCTGACTTTC
CASSLTGGLSGANVLTF
>TRBJ2-6|few|TRBV6-2/TRBV6-3|.
TGTGCCAGCAGTTACTCTGGTTCCGGGGCCAACGTCCTGACTTTC
CASSYSGSGANVLTF
>TRBJ1-5|.|TRBV6-5|.
TGTGCCAGCACCGCGACCGCAGAGCCCAATCAGCCCCAGCATTTT
CASTATAEPNQPQHF
>TRBJ1-1|.|TRBV4-1|.
TGCGCCAGCAGCCAAGAGACAAAGATGAACACTGAAGCTTTCTTT
CASSQETKMNTEAFF
>TRBJ2-1|.|TRBV11-2|.
TGTGCCAGCCTACCGGGCACCTCTATATACAATGAGCAGTTCTTC
CASLPGTSIYNEQFF